This passage covers 3 T cell receptor beta chains from one sample sequenced in a study of long-term antiretroviral therapy in people with HIV (dated by TCRdb to about 2022). The immunoSEQ hsTCRB v3.0 assay was used at survey level resolution for TRB variable region sequencing. Held by TCRdb, this immuneACCESS table contains in-frame sequences only and omits some clones. Under half of the omission traces to an unresolved V gene where checked; the cause of the rest is unknown. This sample lists more than 20,000 clones; about four fifths were detected once. Around 10% of the sample is in the top ten clones. The source was unsorted PBMCs, collected less than 2.5 years after starting antiretroviral therapy. The receptors here all came from a man aged 40-55 years with HIV.

The chain links TRBV6-1 to TRBJ1-1, with a possible D match to TRBD1 (5 bases). Trimming pared 8 bases from V and 6 bases from J, leaving 10 bases between. This CDR3 region has 11 residues. From germline, CDR1 is MNHNS and CDR2 SASEGT. CDR3 DNA: TGTGCCAGCGGGGGAGGCCCTGAAGCTTTCTTT. It encodes CASGGGPEAFF.

The chain recombines TRBV28 with TRBJ1-1; D is possibly TRBD1 (5 bases). This CDR3 region has 15 residues. V shed 8 bases and J shed 4 bases, with 20 bases lying between them. Germline V gene lookup returns CDR1 MDHEN and CDR2 SYDVKM. The CDR3 DNA reads TGTGCCAGCGGTAACCTTGGGGGAAGAGGCACTGAAGCTTTCTTT. Amino acids: CASGNLGGRGTEAFF.

This clone is large within its sample. The chain links TRBV10-3 to TRBJ1-1; a weak D match, TRBD1 (6 bases). Germline CDR1 and CDR2: ENHRY and SYGVKD. The CDR3 is 14 residues long. Trimming shortened V by 8 bases and J by 1 base, and 14 bases separated the two germline ends. The DNA for the CDR3 is TGTGCCATCTCCCCACAGGGCGGGAACACTGAAGCTTTCTTT. Translated: CAISPQGGNTEAFF.